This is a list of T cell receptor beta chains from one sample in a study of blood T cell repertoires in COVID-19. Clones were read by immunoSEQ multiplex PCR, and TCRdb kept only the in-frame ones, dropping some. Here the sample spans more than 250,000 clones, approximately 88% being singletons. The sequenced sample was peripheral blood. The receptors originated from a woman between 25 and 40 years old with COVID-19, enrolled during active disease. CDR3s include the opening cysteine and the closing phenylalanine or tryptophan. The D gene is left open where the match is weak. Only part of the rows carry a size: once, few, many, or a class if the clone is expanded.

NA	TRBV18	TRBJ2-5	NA	CASSPFSAGVSPGETQYF	TGTGCCAGCTCACCTTTCTCGGCAGGGGTATCTCCCGGAGAGACCCAGTACTTC
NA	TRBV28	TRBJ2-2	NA	CASTLIRGFGGELFF	TGTGCCAGCACGTTAATCAGGGGTTTCGGCGGGGAGCTGTTTTTT
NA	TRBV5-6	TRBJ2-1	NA	CASSLAPGDNEQFF	TGTGCCAGCAGCTTGGCCCCCGGGGACAATGAGCAGTTCTTC
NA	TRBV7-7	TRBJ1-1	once	CASSIDRNTEAFF	TGTGCCAGCAGCATTGACAGGAACACTGAAGCTTTCTTT
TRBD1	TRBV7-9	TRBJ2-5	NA	CASSSGQGVVETQYF	TGTGCCAGCAGCTCAGGACAGGGGGTAGTGGAGACCCAGTACTTC
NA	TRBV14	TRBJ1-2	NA	CASSQDWAGYGYTF	TGTGCCAGCAGCCAAGATTGGGCGGGCTATGGCTACACCTTC
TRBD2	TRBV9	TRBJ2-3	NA	CASSVAGGQGTQYF	TGTGCCAGCAGCGTAGCGGGGGGGCAGGGTACGCAGTATTTT
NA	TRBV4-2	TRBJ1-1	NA	CASSQANRVYDTEAFF	TGTGCCAGCAGCCAGGCGAACAGGGTCTACGACACTGAAGCTTTCTTT
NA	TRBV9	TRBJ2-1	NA	CASSVVSVSDEQFF	TGTGCCAGCAGCGTAGTATCGGTCTCCGATGAGCAGTTCTTC
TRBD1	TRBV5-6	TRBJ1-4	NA	CASSRRRTGNEKLFF	TGTGCCAGCAGCAGGCGAAGGACAGGGAATGAAAAACTGTTTTTT
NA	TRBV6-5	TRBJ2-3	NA	CASREFSTDTQYF	TGTGCCAGCAGGGAGTTTAGCACAGATACGCAGTATTTT
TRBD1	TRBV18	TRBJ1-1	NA	CASSPTGGGTEAFF	TGTGCCAGCTCACCTACAGGGGGGGGCACTGAAGCTTTCTTT
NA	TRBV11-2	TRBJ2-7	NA	CASSLRRESYEQYF	TGTGCCAGCAGCTTAAGACGGGAATCCTACGAGCAGTACTTC
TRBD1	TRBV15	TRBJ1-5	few	CATSRGGQGSYQPQHF	TGTGCCACCAGCAGAGGGGGACAGGGGTCTTACCAGCCCCAGCATTTT
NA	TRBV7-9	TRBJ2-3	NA	CASSRRSSTDTQYF	TGTGCCAGCAGCCGCCGGTCTAGCACAGATACGCAGTATTTT
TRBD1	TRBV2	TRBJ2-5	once	CATLRDRSGETQYF	TGTGCCACTCTCCGGGACAGAAGTGGGGAGACCCAGTACTTC
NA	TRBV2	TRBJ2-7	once	CASSEEQDKEQYF	TGTGCCAGCAGTGAAGAACAAGACAAGGAGCAGTACTTC
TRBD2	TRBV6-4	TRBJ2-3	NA	CASSDGTSRDTQYF	TGTGCCAGCAGTGACGGGACTAGCAGAGATACGCAGTATTTT
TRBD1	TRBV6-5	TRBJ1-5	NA	CASSQTGGNQPQHF	TGTGCCAGCAGTCAGACAGGGGGCAATCAGCCCCAGCATTTT
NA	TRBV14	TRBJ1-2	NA	CASSPLAGTTNYGYTF	TGTGCCAGCAGCCCCCTAGCTGGGACAACTAACTATGGCTACACCTTC
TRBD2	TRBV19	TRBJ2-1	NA	CAVTRGGWFGEQFF	TGTGCCGTGACGCGGGGGGGTTGGTTCGGTGAGCAGTTCTTC
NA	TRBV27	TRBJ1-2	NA	CASSSNTGRGYTF	TGTGCCAGCAGTTCGAATACAGGGAGAGGCTACACCTTC
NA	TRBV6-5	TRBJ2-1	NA	CASSYDLNNEQFF	TGTGCCAGCAGTTACGACTTAAACAATGAGCAGTTCTTC
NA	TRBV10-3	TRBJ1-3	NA	CAISTAGHGSSGNTIYF	TGTGCCATCAGTACAGCGGGACATGGGAGCTCTGGAAACACCATATATTTT
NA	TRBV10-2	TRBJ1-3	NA	CASSESSAGKRNTIYF	TGCGCCAGCAGTGAGTCGTCAGCAGGGAAAAGAAACACCATATATTTT
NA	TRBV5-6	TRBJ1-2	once	CASSLEAGRSYGYTF	TGTGCCAGCAGCTTGGAAGCGGGACGGAGCTATGGCTACACCTTC
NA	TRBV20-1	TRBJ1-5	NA	CSASLGVGQPQHF	TGCAGTGCTAGTCTGGGCGTCGGTCAGCCCCAGCATTTT
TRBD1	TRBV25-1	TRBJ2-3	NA	CASSESQGAPSTDTQYF	TGTGCCAGCAGTGAAAGTCAGGGGGCCCCTAGCACAGATACGCAGTATTTT
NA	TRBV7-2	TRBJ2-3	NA	CASSPYTDTQYF	TGTGCCAGCAGCCCTTACACAGATACGCAGTATTTT
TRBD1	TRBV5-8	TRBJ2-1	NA	CASSLPQGAHNEQFF	TGTGCCAGCAGCTTGCCTCAGGGGGCCCACAATGAGCAGTTCTTC
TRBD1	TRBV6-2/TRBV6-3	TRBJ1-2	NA	CASSPGQSVYGYTF	TGTGCCAGCAGTCCGGGACAGAGCGTCTATGGCTACACCTTC
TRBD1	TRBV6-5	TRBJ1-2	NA	CASSEGQGAHYGYTF	TGTGCCAGCAGCGAGGGACAGGGGGCACACTATGGCTACACCTTC
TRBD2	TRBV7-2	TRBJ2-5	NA	CASSLPASGGAQYF	TGTGCCAGCAGCTTACCCGCTAGCGGGGGGGCCCAGTACTTC
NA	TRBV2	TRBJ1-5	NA	CASSEVRTDNQPQHF	TGTGCCAGCAGTGAAGTCCGGACAGATAATCAGCCCCAGCATTTT
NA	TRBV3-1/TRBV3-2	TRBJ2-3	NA	CASAVGGLSTDTQYF	TGTGCCAGCGCCGTCGGGGGGCTTAGCACAGATACGCAGTATTTT
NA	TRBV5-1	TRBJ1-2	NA	CASSLGGGYGYTF	TGCGCCAGCAGCTTGGGCGGGGGTTATGGCTACACCTTC
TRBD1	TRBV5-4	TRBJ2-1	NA	CASSSPGQGVYNEQFF	TGTGCCAGCAGCTCACCGGGACAGGGAGTATACAATGAGCAGTTCTTC
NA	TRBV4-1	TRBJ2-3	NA	CASSQTGPSTDTQYF	TGCGCCAGCAGCCAGACAGGACCTAGCACAGATACGCAGTATTTT
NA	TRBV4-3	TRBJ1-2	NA	CASSQDFTQGYGYTF	TGCGCCAGCAGCCAAGATTTCACCCAGGGCTATGGCTACACCTTC
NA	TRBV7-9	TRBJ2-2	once	CASSYSGELFF	TGTGCCAGCAGCTACAGCGGGGAGCTGTTTTTT
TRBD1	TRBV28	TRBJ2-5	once	CASTVDRGKTQYF	TGTGCCAGCACCGTGGACAGGGGGAAGACCCAGTACTTC
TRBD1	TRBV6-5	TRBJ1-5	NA	CASREGQGDQPQHF	TGTGCCAGCAGAGAGGGACAGGGGGATCAGCCCCAGCATTTT
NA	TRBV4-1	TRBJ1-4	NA	CASTRVTGTNEKLFF	TGCGCCAGCACAAGGGTCACAGGGACTAATGAAAAACTGTTTTTT
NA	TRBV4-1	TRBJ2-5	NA	CASSQEGRARVRAQYF	TGCGCCAGCAGCCAAGAGGGCAGGGCACGGGTTAGGGCCCAGTACTTC
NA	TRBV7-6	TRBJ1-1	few	CASSLAGAMNTEAFF	TGTGCCAGCAGCTTAGCGGGGGCGATGAACACTGAAGCTTTCTTT
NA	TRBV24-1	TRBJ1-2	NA	CATSDPGGAGYTF	TGTGCCACCAGTGATCCCGGCGGTGCTGGCTACACCTTC
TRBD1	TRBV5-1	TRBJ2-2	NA	CASSLRGSETGELFF	TGCGCCAGCAGCCTCAGGGGGTCTGAAACCGGGGAGCTGTTTTTT
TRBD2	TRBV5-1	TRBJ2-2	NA	CASSLALGGSNTGELFF	TGCGCCAGCAGCTTGGCCTTGGGAGGGTCGAACACCGGGGAGCTGTTTTTT
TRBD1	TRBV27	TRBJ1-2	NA	CASSLSSDRGRYGYTF	TGTGCCAGCAGTTTATCGTCAGACAGGGGGCGGTATGGCTACACCTTC
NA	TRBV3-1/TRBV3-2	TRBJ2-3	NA	CASSQPQQVDTQYF	TGTGCCAGCAGCCAGCCCCAACAAGTTGATACGCAGTATTTT
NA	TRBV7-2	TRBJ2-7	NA	CASSFFSGLSYEQYF	TGTGCCAGCAGCTTTTTCAGCGGACTCTCCTACGAGCAGTACTTC
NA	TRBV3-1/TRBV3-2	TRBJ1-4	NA	CASSWTVTNEKLFF	TGTGCCAGCAGCTGGACAGTGACTAATGAAAAACTGTTTTTT
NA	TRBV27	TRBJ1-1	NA	CASSLSENTEAFF	TGTGCCAGCAGTTTAAGCGAGAACACTGAAGCTTTCTTT
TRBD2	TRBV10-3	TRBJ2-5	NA	CASARGATETQYF	TGTGCCAGCGCGCGGGGGGCCACGGAGACCCAGTACTTC